Presented here are 8 T cell receptor beta chains from one specimen sequenced in a study of blood T cell repertoires in COVID-19. Here immunoSEQ multiplex PCR was the method, and the copy in TCRdb shows in-frame clones only, minus some. Among 250,000 or so clones listed, 70% to 90% were seen once. Sequenced: PBMCs or T cells enriched from blood (not recorded which). These receptor sequences come from a woman between 45 and 65 years old who had recovered from COVID-19.

For this clone: At one end the junction does not follow the germline gene, possibly because of a read error. V and J are TRBV7-8 and TRBJ1-2; TRBD1 matches 9 bases. This CDR3 is built from 13 residues. The V gene's germline CDR1 is SGHVS and CDR2 FQNEAQ. CDR3 nucleotides: TGTGCCAGCAGCTTAGGCGGCGGGGACAGGGATTACTTC. As protein: CASSLGGGDRDYF.

As to this clone: The junction departs from the called germline gene at one end, perhaps through a read error. This rearrangement joins TRBV7-7 to TRBJ2-7; D perhaps matches TRBD2 (6 bases). The CDR3 is 16 residues long. From germline, CDR1 is SSHAT and CDR2 FNYEAQ (reference sequence). CDR3 sequence reads: CASSLGDSTCLPEQYF. In nucleotides, the CDR3 is TGTGCTAGCAGCTTAGGGGACTCCACCTGTTTACCCGAGCAGTACTTC.

V usage is TRBV28 and J usage is TRBJ2-7; 14 nucleotides agree with TRBD2. The CDR3 has 12 residues. Germline values: CDR1 MDHEN, CDR2 SYDVKM. J was trimmed by 11 bases and V by 6 bases; bases with no gene match: 3. DNA of the CDR3: TGTGCCAGCAGGGGGACTAGCGGGAGCAAGTACTTC. Translation gives CASRGTSGSKYF.

This chain joins TRBV24-1 and TRBJ1-5; the D is unclear. The CDR3 is 13 amino acids. Germline loops: CDR1 KGHDR, CDR2 SFDVKD. Trimming took 3 bases from V and 3 from J, leaving 5 bases between them. The CDR3 loop is CATSDHYNQPQHF. The CDR3 nucleotides are TGTGCCACCAGTGATCACTACAATCAGCCCCAGCATTTT.

J is TRBJ2-5 and V is TRBV18; 7 bases are a match to TRBD1. The CDR3 length is 15 residues. Per germline, CDR1 KGHSH and CDR2 LQKENI. The V segment lost 9 bases and the J segment 0 bases; nucleotides outside the gene matches: 10. The CDR3 nucleotides are TGTGCCAGTTCTGGGACAGCGAAGTACCAAGAGACCCAGTACTTC. Encoded protein: CASSGTAKYQETQYF.

The CDR3 region is CASSPGQPTEAFF. CDR3 DNA sequence: TGTGCCAGCAGTCCAGGACAGCCAACCGAAGCTTTCTTT. This chain connects TRBV6-6 to TRBJ1-1, with D perhaps matching TRBD1 (6 bases). V dropped 5 bases and J dropped 8 bases, with 15 bases sitting between them. CDR3 length equals 13 residues. CDR1 is MNHNY, CDR2 SVGAGI, per germline (reference sequence).

V and J are TRBV2 and TRBJ2-7; no clear D gene. Trimming cost V 6 bases and J 1 base, with 7 bases left between them. From germline, CDR1 is SNHLY and CDR2 FYNNEI. The CDR3 has 12 amino acids. DNA for the CDR3: TGTGCCAGCAGCAGTCCTTCCTACGAGCAGTACTTC. Residues: CASSSPSYEQYF.

J is TRBJ2-7 and V is TRBV5-5, with 7 bases aligning to TRBD1. Germline V gives CDR1 SGHKS, CDR2 YYEKEE (reference sequence). The trim removed 4 bases at V and 2 bases at J, leaving 6 bases unmatched. This CDR3 has 14 residues. The CDR3 spells CASSTGTAPYEQYF. The CDR3 nucleotides read TGTGCCAGCAGCACCGGGACAGCTCCCTACGAGCAGTACTTC.